This TCR beta chain originates from a study of regulatory T cells in long-lasting Graves disease. About this clonotype itself: What it recognizes is unknown. This could be a read error, since a much larger clone is one nucleotide away.

The time point: newly diagnosed GD, antithyroid drugs for less than 3 months. Construction of the TCR library relied on RNA isolated from PBMCs. Approximately 9 milliliters of peripheral blood went into EDTA tubes. Overall study results and limits: Those with persistent Graves' had less TCR diversity than newly diagnosed patients.

The TCR beta library used iRepertoire HTBI primers with Arm-PCR amplification of CDR3. MiXCR, applied by TCRdb to the multiplex PCR reads, yields one record per CDR3 protein. This repertoire shows 400,000 to 500,000 distinct CDR3 sequences, around 17% found once; its top ten account for 23%. The germline V gene encodes CDR1 SGHAT and CDR2 FQNNGV. The CDR3 covers 15 residues. These data are also associated with another study on T cells in Graves' hyperthyroidism and ophthalmopathy. That source notes: Stable Graves' hyperthyroidism meant no ophthalmopathy progression within 18 months. Hyperthyroidism was newly diagnosed in patients aged 18 to 65 (duration under 2 months).

The source is a woman under 30 with Graves disease. This sample comprised peripheral blood mononuclear cells (PBMCs), obtained at new diagnosis, from a patient treated with antithyroid drugs. The chain uses TRBV11-2 and TRBJ2-1; TRBD1 matches 9 bases. The CDR3 DNA reads TGTGCCAGCAGCTTTGACAGGGGGAGGTTCCATGAGCGGTTCTTC. Translated: CASSFDRGRFHERFF.